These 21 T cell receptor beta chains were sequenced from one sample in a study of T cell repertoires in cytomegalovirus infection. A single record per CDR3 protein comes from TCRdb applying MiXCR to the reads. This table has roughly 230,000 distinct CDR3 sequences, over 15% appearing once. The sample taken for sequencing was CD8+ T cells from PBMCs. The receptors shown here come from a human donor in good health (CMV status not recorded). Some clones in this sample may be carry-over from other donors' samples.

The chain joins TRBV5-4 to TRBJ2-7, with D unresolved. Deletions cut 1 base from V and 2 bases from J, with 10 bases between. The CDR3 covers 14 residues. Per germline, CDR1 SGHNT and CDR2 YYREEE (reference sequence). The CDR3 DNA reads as TGTGCCAGCAGCTTGTCTTCAGCACCCTACGAGCAGTACTTC. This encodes CASSLSSAPYEQYF.

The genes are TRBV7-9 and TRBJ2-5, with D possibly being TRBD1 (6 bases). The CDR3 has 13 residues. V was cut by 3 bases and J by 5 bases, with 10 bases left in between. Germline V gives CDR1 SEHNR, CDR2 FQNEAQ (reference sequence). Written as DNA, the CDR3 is TGTGCCAGCAGCTTTGGGGGCGTGGAGACCCAGTACTTC. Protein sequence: CASSFGGVETQYF.

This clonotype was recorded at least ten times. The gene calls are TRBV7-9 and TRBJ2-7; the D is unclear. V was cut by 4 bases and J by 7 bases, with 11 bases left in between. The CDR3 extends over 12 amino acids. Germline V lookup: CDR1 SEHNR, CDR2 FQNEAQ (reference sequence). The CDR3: CASSSKYGEQYF. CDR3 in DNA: TGTGCCAGCAGCTCCAAGTACGGGGAGCAGTACTTC.

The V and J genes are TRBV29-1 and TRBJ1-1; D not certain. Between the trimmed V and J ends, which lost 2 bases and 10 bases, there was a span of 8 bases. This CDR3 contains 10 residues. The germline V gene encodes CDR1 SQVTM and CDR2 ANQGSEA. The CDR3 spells CSVEYGGAFF. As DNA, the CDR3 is TGCAGCGTTGAATACGGTGGAGCTTTCTTT. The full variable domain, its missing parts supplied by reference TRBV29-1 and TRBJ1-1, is SAVISQKPSRDICQRGTSLTIQCQVDSQVTMMFWYRQQPGQSLTLIATANQGSEATYESGFVIDKFPISRPNLTFSTLTVSNMSPEDSSIYLCSVEYGGAFFGQGTRLTVV.

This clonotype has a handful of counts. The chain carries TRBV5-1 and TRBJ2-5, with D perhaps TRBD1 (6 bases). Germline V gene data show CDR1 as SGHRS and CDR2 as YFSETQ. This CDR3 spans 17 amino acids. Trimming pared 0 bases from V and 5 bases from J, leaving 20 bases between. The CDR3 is CASSLGTEYMLSETQYF. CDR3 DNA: TGCGCCAGCAGCTTGGGGACAGAGTATATGTTGTCGGAGACCCAGTACTTC.

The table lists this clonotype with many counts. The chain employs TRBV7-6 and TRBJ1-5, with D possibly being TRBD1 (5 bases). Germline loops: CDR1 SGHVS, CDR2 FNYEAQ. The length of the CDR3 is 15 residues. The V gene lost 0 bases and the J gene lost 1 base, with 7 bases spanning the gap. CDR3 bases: TGTGCCAGCAGCTTAGCTTGGGGGAGCAATCAGCCCCAGCATTTT. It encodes CASSLAWGSNQPQHF.

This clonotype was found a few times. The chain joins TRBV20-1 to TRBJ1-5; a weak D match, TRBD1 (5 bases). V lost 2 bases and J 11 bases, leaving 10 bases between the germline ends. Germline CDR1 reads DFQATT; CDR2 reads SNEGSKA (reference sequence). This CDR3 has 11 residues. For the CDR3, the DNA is TGCAGTGCTAGATCTAGAGGGGCCCAGCATTTT. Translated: CSARSRGAQHF.

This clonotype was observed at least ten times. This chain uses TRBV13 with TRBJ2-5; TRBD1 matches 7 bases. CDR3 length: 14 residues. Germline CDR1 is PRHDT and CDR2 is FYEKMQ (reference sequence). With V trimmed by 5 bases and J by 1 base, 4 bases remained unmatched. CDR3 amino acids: CASSLRTGQETQYF. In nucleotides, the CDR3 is TGTGCCAGCAGCCTCCGGACAGGCCAAGAGACCCAGTACTTC.

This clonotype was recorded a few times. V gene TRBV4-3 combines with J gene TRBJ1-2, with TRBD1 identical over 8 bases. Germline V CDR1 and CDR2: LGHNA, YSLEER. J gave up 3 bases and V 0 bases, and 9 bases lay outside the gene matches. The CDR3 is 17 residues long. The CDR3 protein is CASSQDSGGYGYYGYTF. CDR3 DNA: TGCGCCAGCAGCCAAGATTCAGGGGGCTACGGGTACTATGGCTACACCTTC.

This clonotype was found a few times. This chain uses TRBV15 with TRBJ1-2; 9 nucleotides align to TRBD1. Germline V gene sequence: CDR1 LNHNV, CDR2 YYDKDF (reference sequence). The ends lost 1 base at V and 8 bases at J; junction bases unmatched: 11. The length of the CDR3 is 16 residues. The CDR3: CATSRVGQGRPGGYTF. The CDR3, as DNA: TGTGCCACCAGCAGAGTGGGACAGGGACGGCCTGGGGGCTACACCTTC.

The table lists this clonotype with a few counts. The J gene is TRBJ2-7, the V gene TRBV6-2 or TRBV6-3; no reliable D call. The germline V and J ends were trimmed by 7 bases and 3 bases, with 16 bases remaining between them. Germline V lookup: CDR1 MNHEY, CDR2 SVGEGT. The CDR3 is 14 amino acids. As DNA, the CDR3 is TGTGCCAGCACTACCCTCGGGTACAACTACGAGCAGTACTTC. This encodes CASTTLGYNYEQYF.

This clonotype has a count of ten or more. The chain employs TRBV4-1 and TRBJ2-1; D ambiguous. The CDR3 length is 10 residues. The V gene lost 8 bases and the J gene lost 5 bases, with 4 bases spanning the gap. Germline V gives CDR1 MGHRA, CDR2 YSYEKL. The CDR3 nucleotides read TGCGCCAGCGGTAACAATGAGCAGTTCTTC. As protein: CASGNNEQFF.

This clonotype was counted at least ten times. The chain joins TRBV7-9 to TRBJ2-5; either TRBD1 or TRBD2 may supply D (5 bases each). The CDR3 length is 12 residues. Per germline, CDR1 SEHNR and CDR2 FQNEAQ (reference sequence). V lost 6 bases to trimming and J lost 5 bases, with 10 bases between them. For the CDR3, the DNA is TGTGCCAGCAGTTGGGACCTGGAGACCCAGTACTTC. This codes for CASSWDLETQYF.

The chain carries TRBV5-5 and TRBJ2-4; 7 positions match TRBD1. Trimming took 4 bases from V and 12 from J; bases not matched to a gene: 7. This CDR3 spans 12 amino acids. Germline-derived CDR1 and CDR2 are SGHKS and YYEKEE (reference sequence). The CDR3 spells CASSHDRDDQYF. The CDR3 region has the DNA TGTGCCAGCAGCCACGACAGGGACGATCAGTACTTC.

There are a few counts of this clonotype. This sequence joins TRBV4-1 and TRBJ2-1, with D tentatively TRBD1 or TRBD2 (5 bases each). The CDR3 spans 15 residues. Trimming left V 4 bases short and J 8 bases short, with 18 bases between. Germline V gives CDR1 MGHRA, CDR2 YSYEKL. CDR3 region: CASSPGRLRFDEQFF. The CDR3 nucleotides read TGCGCCAGCAGCCCGGGACGTCTAAGATTCGATGAGCAGTTCTTC.

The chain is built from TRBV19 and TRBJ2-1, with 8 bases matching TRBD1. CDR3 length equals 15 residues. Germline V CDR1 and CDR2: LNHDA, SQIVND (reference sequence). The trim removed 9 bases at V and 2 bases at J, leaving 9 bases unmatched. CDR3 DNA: TGTGCCAGCCGAGGGGAGGACAGGGCCTACAATGAGCAGTTCTTC. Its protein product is CASRGEDRAYNEQFF.

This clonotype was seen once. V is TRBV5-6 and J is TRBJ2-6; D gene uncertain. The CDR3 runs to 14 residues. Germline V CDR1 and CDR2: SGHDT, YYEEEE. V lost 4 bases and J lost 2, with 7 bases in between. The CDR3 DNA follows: TGTGCCAGCAGCCCGCTTGCTGGGGCCAACGTCCTGACTTTC. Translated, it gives CASSPLAGANVLTF.

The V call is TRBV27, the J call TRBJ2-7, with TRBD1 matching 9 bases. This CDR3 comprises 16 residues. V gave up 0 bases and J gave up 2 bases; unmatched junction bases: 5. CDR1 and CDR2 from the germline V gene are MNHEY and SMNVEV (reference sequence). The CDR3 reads CASSLSRTGATYEQYF. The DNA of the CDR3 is TGTGCCAGCAGTTTATCGAGGACAGGGGCAACCTACGAGCAGTACTTC.

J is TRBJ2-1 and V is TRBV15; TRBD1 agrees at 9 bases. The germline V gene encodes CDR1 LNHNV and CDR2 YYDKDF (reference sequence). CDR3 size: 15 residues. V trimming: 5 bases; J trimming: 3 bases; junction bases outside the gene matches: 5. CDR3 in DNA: TGTGCCACCAGCGGGGACAGGGCAGGCTACAATGAGCAGTTCTTC. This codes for CATSGDRAGYNEQFF.

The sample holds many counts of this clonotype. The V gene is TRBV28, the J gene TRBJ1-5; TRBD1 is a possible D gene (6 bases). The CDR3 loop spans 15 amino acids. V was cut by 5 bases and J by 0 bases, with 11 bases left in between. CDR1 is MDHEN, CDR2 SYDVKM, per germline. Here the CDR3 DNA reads TGTGCCAGCAGTATCCCAGGGGATAGCAATCAGCCCCAGCATTTT. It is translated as CASSIPGDSNQPQHF.

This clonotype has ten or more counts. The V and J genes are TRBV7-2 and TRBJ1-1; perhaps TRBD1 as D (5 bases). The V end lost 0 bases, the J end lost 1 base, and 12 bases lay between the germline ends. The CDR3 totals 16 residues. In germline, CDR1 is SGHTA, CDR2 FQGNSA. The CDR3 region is CASSLAFGGENTEAFF. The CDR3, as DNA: TGTGCCAGCAGCTTAGCTTTCGGGGGGGAGAACACTGAAGCTTTCTTT.